This T cell receptor beta chain stems from a study of blood T cell repertoires in COVID-19. This clone was counted between two and nine times. V lost 1 base, J lost 9 bases, and 14 bases lay in between. The CDR3 loop spans 14 amino acids. The germline V gene encodes CDR1 SGHDT and CDR2 YYEEEE. TCRdb's table, derived via immunoSEQ multiplex PCR, lists solely in-frame clones and lacks some. The sample consists of more than 200,000 clones, 84% of them appearing once. The sequenced sample was peripheral blood. The chain joins TRBV5-6 to TRBJ1-5; D unclear. The clonotype was recovered from a woman of 80 years or more with COVID-19, enrolled during active disease. Here the CDR3 reads CASSLSAAPGPQHF. In DNA, the CDR3 is TGTGCCAGCAGCTTGTCTGCTGCGCCCGGGCCCCAGCATTTT.